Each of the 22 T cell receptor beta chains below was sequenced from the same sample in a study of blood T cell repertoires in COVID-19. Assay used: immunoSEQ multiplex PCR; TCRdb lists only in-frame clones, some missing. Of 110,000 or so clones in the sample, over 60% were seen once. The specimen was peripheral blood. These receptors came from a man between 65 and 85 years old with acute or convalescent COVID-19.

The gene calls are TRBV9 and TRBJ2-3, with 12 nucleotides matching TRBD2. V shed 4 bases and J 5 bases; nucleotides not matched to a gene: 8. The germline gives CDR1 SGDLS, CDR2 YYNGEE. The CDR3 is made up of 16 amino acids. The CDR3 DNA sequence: TGTGCCAGCAGCTTACGACTAGCGGGAGCCAGAGATACGCAGTATTTT. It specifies CASSLRLAGARDTQYF.

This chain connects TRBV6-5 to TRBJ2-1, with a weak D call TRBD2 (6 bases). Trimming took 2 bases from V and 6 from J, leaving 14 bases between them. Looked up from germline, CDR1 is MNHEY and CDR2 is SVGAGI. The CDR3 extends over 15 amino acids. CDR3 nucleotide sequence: TGTGCCAGCAGTTACAGCCCCGGGGGAGTCAATGAGCAGTTCTTC. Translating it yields CASSYSPGGVNEQFF.

CDR3 in DNA: TGTGCCAGTAGTACCGGGACAGGGGGCTACGAGCAGTACTTC. Translating it yields CASSTGTGGYEQYF. The chain joins TRBV19 to TRBJ2-7; 11 nucleotides agree with TRBD1. This CDR3 is 14 amino acids long. Germline V gene lookup returns CDR1 LNHDA and CDR2 SQIVND (reference sequence). The V gene end was trimmed by 4 bases and the J gene end by 3 bases; junction bases not matched to a gene: 2.

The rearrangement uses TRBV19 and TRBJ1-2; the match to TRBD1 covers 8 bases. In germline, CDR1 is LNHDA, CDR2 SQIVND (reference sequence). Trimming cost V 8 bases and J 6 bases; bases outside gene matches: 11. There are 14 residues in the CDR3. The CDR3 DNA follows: TGTGCCAGTTGGCCAGGGGGCTACGGGAATGGCTACACCTTC. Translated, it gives CASWPGGYGNGYTF.

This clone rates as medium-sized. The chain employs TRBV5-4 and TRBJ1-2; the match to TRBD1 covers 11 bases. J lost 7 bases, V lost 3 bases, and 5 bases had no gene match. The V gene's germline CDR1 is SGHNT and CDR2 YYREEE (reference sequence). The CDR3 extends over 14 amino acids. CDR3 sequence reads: CASSWGQGERGYTF. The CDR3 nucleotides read TGTGCCAGCAGCTGGGGACAGGGGGAACGTGGCTACACCTTC.

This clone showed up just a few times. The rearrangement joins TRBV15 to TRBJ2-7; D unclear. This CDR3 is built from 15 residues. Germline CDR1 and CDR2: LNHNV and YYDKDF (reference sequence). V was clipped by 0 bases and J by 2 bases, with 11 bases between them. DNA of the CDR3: TGTGCCACCAGCAGAGATCTGGCGGTGGCCTACGAGCAGTACTTC. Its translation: CATSRDLAVAYEQYF.

CDR3 sequence (DNA): TGTGCCAGCAGCGTAGAGCTCGACATTAACAATGAGCAGTTCTTC. Translated: CASSVELDINNEQFF. The chain carries TRBV9 and TRBJ2-1; D is unresolved. The germline CDR1 and CDR2 sequences are SGDLS and YYNGEE. The CDR3 runs 15 residues. Between the trimmed V and J ends, which lost 0 bases and 5 bases, there was a span of 12 bases.

CDR3 nucleotide sequence: TGTGCCAGCTCACAAGCCACTAACACTGAAGCTTTCTTT. Amino acids: CASSQATNTEAFF. The V gene is TRBV18, the J gene TRBJ1-1; D is unclear. The V and J ends lost 4 bases and 2 bases respectively, with 8 bases between them. CDR1 KGHSH and CDR2 LQKENI come from the germline V gene. CDR3 size: 13 residues.

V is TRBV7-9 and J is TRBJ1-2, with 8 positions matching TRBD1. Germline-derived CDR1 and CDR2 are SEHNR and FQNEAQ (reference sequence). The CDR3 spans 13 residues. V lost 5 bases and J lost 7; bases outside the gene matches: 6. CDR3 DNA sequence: TGTGCCAGCAGCCACGGGACAGGAGGTGGCTACACCTTC. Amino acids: CASSHGTGGGYTF. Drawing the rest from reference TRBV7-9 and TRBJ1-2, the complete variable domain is DTGVSQNPRHKITKRGQNVTFRCDPISEHNRLYWYRQTLGQGPEFLTYFQNEAQLEKSRLLSDRFSAERPKGSFSTLEIQRTEQGDSAMYLCASSHGTGGGYTFGSGTRLTVV.

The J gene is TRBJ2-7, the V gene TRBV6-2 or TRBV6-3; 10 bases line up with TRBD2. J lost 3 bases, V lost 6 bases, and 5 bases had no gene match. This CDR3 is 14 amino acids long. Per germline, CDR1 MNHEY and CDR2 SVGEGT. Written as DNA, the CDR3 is TGTGCCAGCAGCCTCCGACTAGCGGGCTACGAGCAGTACTTC. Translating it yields CASSLRLAGYEQYF.

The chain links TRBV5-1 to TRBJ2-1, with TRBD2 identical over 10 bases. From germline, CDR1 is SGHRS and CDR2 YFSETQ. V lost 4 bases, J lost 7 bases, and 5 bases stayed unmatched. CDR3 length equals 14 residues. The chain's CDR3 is CASSGLAEGNEQFF. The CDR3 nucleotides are TGCGCCAGCAGCGGACTAGCGGAAGGAAATGAGCAGTTCTTC.

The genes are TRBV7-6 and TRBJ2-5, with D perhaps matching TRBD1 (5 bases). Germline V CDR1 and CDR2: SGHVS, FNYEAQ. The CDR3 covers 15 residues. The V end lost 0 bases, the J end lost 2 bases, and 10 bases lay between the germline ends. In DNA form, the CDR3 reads TGTGCCAGCAGCTTAGCGAGCAGGGATCAAGAGACCCAGTACTTC. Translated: CASSLASRDQETQYF.

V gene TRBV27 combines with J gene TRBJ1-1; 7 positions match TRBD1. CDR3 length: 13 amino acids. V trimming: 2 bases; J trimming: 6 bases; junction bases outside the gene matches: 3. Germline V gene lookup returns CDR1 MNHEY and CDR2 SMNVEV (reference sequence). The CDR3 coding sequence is TGTGCCAGCAGTTTAAACAGGGGCCCTGAAGCTTTCTTT. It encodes CASSLNRGPEAFF.

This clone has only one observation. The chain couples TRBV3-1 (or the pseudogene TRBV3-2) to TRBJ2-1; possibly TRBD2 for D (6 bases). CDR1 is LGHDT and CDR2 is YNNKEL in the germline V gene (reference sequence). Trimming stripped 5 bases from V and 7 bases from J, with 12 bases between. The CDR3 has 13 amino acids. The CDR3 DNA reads TGTGCCAGCAGCTTCGGGACTTTAAATGAGCAGTTCTTC. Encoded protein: CASSFGTLNEQFF.

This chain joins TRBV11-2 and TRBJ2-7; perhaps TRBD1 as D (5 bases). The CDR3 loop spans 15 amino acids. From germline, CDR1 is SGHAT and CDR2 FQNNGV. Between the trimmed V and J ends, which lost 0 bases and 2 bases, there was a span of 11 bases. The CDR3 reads CASSLETLGPYEQYF. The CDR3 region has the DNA TGTGCCAGCAGCTTAGAGACTCTGGGGCCCTACGAGCAGTACTTC.

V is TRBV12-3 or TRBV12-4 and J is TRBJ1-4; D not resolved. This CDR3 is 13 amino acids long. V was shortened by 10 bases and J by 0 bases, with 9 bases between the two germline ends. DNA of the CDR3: TGTGCCACCACGGAGGCAACTAATGAAAAACTGTTTTTT. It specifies CATTEATNEKLFF.

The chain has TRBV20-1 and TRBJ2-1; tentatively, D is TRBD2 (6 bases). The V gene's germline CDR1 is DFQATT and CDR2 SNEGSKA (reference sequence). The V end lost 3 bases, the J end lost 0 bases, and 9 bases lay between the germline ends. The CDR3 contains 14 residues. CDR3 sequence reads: CSASRGSSYNEQFF. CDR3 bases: TGCAGTGCTAGTCGGGGGAGCTCCTACAATGAGCAGTTCTTC.

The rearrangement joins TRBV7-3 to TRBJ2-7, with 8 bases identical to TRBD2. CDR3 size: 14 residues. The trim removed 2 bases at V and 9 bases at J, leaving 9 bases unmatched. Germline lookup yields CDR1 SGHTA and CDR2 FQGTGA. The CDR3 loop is CASSLAGGAERQYF. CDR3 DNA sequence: TGTGCCAGCAGCTTAGCGGGGGGCGCGGAACGGCAGTACTTC.

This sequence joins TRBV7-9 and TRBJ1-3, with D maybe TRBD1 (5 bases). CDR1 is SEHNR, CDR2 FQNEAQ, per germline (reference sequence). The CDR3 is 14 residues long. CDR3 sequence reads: CAGEGRTAGNTIYF. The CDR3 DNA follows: TGTGCAGGGGAGGGGAGGACTGCTGGAAACACCATATATTTT. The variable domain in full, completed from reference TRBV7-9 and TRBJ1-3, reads DTGVSQNPRHKITKRGQNVTFRCDPISEHNRLYWYRQTLGQGPEFLTYFQNEAQLEKSRLLSDRFSAERPKGSFSTLEIQRTEQGDSAMYLCAGEGRTAGNTIYFGEGSWLTVV.

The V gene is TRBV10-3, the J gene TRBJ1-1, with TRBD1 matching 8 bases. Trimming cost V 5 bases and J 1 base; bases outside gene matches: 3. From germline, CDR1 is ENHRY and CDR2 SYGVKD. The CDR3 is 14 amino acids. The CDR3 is CAISRGTGNTEAFF. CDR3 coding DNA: TGTGCCATCAGTCGAGGGACAGGGAACACTGAAGCTTTCTTT.

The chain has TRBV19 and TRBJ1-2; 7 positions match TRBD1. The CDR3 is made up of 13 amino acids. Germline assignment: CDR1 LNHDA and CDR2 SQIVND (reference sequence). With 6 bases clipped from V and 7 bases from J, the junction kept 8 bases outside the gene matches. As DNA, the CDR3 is TGTGCCAGTAGGGTACAGGGGTTGGTTGGCTACACCTTC. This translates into CASRVQGLVGYTF.

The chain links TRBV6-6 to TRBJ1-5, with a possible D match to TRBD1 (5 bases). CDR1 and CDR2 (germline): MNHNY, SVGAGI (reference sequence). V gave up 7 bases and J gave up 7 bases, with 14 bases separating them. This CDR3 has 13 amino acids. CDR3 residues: CASTFDSRQPQHF. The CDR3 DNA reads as TGTGCCAGCACTTTTGACAGCCGGCAGCCCCAGCATTTT.